This T cell receptor (beta chain) is from a study of Ad26.COV2.S vaccination and SARS-CoV-2 variants. Sequencing was performed with immunoSEQ multiplex PCR; in TCRdb, only in-frame clones are kept and a portion is missing. The table lists around 300,000 clones, more than 85% of them singletons. Regarding treatment: some 20 received Ad26.COV2.S at low or high dose, single or two shots; 5 received placebo; per-sample allocation not given. The samples date from day 63 after the first vaccine or placebo injection. CDR1 and CDR2 (germline): MDHEN, SYDVKM. This CDR3 has 17 amino acids. The junction had 10 bases not matched to a gene; V was cut back by 6 bases and J by 5 bases.

Sequences were derived from peripheral blood, sampled in a trial of Ad26.COV2.S vaccine versus placebo. The receptor's source is a person between 18 and 60 years old who received the Ad26.COV2.S COVID-19 vaccine or a placebo. The rearrangement links TRBV28 to TRBJ2-3; 14 nucleotides line up with TRBD2. CDR3 DNA sequence: TGTGCCAGCAGCCCCCCGACTAGCGGGGGGGGCGTAGATACGCAGTATTTT. Its translation: CASSPPTSGGGVDTQYF.